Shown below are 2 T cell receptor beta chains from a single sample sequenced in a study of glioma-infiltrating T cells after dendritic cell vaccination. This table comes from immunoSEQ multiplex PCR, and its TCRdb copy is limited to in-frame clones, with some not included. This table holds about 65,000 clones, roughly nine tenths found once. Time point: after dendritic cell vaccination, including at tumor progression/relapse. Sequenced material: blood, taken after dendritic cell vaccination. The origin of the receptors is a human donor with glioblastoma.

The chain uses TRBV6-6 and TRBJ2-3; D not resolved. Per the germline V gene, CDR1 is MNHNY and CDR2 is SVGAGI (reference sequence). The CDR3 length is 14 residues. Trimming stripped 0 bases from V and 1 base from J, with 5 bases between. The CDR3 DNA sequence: TGTGCCAGCAGTTACTCCCGGGGCACAGATACGCAGTATTTT. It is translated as CASSYSRGTDTQYF.

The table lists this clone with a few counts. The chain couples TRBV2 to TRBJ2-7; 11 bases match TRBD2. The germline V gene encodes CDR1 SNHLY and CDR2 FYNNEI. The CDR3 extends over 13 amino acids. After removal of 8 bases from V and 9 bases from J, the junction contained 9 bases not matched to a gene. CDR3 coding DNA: TGTGCCAGCGAGGATAGCGGGAGGGCGGCGCAGTACTTC. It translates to CASEDSGRAAQYF. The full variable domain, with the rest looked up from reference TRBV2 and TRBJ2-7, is EPEVTQTPSHQVTQMGQEVILRCVPISNHLYFYWYRQILGQKVEFLVSFYNNEISEKSEIFDDQFSVERPDGSNFTLKIRSTKLEDSAMYFCASEDSGRAAQYFGPGTRLTVT.